This T cell receptor (beta chain) was captured in a study of TIL therapy for anti-PD-1-resistant metastatic lung cancer. The libraries were made with immunoSEQ v3. Repertoires were generated with immunoSEQ multiplex PCR, while TCRdb's copy carries only in-frame clones and drops some. The data contain 55,000 to 65,000 clones, less than 75% of them singletons. Indicated time point: pre-treatment sample, taken before nivolumab and TIL therapy. The CDR3 runs to 13 residues. CDR1 and CDR2 (germline): SGDLS, YYNGEE. Trimming stripped 0 bases from V and 3 bases from J, with 6 bases between. The material sequenced was blood, taken at baseline. The chain links TRBV9 to TRBJ2-5; D not resolved. The clonotype was recovered from a person between 25 and 80 years old with non-small cell lung cancer. The CDR3 bases are TGTGCCAGCAGCGTAGCGAGTAAAGAGACCCAGTACTTC. Protein sequence: CASSVASKETQYF.